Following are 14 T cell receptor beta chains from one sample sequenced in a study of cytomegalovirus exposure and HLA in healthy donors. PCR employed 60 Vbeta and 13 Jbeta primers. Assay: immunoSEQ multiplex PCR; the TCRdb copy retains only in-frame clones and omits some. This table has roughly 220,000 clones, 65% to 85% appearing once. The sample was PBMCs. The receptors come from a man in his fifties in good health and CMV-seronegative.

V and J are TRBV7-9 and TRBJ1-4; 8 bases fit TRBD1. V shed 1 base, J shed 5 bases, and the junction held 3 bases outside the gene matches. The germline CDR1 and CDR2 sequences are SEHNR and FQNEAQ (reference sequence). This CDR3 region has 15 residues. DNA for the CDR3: TGTGCCAGCAGCTTAGGGACAGGGAGGAATGAAAAACTGTTTTTT. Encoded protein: CASSLGTGRNEKLFF.

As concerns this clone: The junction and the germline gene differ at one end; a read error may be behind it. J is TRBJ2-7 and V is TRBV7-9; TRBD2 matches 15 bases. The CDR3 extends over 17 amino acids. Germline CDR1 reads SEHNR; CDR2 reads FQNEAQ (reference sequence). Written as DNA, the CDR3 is TGTTCCAGCAGCTCTTCACCCGGACTAGCGGGAGGGGGCGAGCAGTACTTC. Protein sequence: CSSSSSPGLAGGGEQYF.

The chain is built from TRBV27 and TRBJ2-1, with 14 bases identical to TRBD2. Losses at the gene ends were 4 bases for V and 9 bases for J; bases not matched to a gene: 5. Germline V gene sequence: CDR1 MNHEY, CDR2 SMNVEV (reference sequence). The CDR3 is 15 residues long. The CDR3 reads CASSSRLAGGGEQFF. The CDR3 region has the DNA TGTGCCAGCAGTTCCCGACTAGCGGGAGGGGGTGAGCAGTTCTTC.

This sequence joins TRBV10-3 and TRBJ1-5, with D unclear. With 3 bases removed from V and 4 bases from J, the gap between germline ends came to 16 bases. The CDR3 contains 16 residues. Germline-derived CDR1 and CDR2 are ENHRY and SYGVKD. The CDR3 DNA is TGTGCCATCAGTGACAGGTTGGTGCTCTATAATCAGCCCCAGCATTTT. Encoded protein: CAISDRLVLYNQPQHF.

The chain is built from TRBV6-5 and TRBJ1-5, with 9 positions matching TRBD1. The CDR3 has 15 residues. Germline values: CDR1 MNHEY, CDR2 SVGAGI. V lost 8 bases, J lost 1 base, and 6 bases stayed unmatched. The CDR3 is CASARQGESNQPQHF. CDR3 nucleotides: TGTGCCAGCGCACGACAGGGGGAAAGCAATCAGCCCCAGCATTTT.

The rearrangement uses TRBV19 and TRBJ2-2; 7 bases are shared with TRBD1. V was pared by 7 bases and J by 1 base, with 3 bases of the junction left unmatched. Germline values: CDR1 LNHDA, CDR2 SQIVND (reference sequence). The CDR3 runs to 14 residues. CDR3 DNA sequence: TGTGCCAGTACCCGACAGGGGAACACCGGGGAGCTGTTTTTT. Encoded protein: CASTRQGNTGELFF.

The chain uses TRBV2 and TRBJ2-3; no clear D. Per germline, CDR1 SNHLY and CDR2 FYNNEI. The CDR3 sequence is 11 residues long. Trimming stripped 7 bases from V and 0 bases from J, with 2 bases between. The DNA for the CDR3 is TGTGCCAGCACGAGCACAGATACGCAGTATTTT. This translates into CASTSTDTQYF.

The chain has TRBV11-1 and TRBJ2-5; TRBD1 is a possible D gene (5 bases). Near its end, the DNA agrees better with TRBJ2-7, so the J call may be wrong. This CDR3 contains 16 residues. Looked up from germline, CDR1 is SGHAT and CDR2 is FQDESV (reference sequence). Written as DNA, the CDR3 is TGTGCCAGCAGCTTAGATCGGCAGGGAATCGTCTACGAGCAGTACTTC. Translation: CASSLDRQGIVYEQYF.

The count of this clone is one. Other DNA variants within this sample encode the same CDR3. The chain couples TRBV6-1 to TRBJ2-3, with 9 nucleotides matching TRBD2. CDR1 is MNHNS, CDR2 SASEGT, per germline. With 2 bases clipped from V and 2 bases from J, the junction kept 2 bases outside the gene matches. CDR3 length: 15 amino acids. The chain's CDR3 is CASSELAGDTDTQYF. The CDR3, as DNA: TGTGCCAGCAGTGAATTAGCGGGAGACACAGATACGCAGTATTTT.

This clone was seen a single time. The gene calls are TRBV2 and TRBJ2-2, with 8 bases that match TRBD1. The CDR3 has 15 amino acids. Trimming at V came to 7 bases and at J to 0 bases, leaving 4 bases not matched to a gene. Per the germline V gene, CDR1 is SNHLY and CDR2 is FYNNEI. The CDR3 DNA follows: TGTGCCAGCACTACAGGGGGACCGAACACCGGGGAGCTGTTTTTT. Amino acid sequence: CASTTGGPNTGELFF.

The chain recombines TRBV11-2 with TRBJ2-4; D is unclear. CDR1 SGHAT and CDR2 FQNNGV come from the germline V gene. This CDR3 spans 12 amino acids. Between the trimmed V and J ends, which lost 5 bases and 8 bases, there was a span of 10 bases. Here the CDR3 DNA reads TGTGCCAGCAGCCTTAGGAGAGACATTCAGTACTTC. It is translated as CASSLRRDIQYF.

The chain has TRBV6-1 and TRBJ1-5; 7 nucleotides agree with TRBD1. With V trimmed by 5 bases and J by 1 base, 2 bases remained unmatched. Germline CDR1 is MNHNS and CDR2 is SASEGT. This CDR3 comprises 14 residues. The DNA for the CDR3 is TGTGCCAGCAGTTCGGGACAGAGCAATCAGCCCCAGCATTTT. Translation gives CASSSGQSNQPQHF.

This CDR3 reads CASSEAGAPGLYEQYF. The CDR3 DNA follows: TGTGCCAGCAGTGAAGCGGGGGCGCCTGGTTTATACGAGCAGTACTTC. This chain joins TRBV6-1 and TRBJ2-7; D is possibly TRBD1 (6 bases). Germline V lookup: CDR1 MNHNS, CDR2 SASEGT. V lost 0 bases to trimming and J lost 4 bases, with 16 bases between them. The CDR3 covers 16 residues.

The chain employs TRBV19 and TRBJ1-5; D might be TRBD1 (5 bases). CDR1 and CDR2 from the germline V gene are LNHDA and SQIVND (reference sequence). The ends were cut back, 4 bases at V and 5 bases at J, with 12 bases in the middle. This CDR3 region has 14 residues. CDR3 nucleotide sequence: TGTGCCAGTAGTAAGGACAACCGGTATCAGCCCCAGCATTTT. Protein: CASSKDNRYQPQHF. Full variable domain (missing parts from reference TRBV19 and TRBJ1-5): DGGITQSPKYLFRKEGQNVTLSCEQNLNHDAMYWYRQDPGQGLRLIYYSQIVNDFQKGDIAEGYSVSREKKESFPLTVTSAQKNPTAFYLCASSKDNRYQPQHFGDGTRLSIL.